These T cell receptor beta chains were read from a single sample in a study of cytomegalovirus exposure and HLA in healthy donors. TCRdb keeps only in-frame clones here, not all; method: immunoSEQ multiplex PCR. The repertoire holds about 140,000 clones, with about 70% as singletons. Sequencing was done on a sample of PBMCs. The origin of the receptors is a man aged 35 to 55 in good health and CMV-seronegative. Both conserved end residues are part of each CDR3. Each record gives: clone size, D gene, J gene, V gene, CDR3 protein, CDR3 DNA. A D gene is named only where the DNA matches it firmly. The size entry is marked missing in some rows and otherwise reads once, few, many or a size class.

clone size: NA; D gene: NA; J gene: TRBJ1-1; V gene: TRBV6-5; CDR3 protein: CASSYGGQGSTEAFF; CDR3 DNA: TGTGCCAGCAGTTACGGGGGCCAGGGAAGCACTGAAGCTTTCTTT
clone size: NA; D gene: NA; J gene: TRBJ2-7; V gene: TRBV7-6; CDR3 protein: CASSSPAGANPYEQYF; CDR3 DNA: TGTGCCAGCAGCTCCCCGGCGGGGGCAAATCCCTACGAGCAGTACTTC
clone size: NA; D gene: TRBD1; J gene: TRBJ2-3; V gene: TRBV19; CDR3 protein: CASSISQGALTDTQYF; CDR3 DNA: TGTGCCAGTAGTATAAGTCAGGGGGCACTGACAGATACGCAGTATTTT
clone size: NA; D gene: NA; J gene: TRBJ1-1; V gene: TRBV28; CDR3 protein: CASSLPTGKIEAFF; CDR3 DNA: TGTGCCAGCAGCCTCCCGACAGGAAAGATTGAAGCTTTCTTT
clone size: NA; D gene: TRBD1; J gene: TRBJ2-5; V gene: TRBV5-6; CDR3 protein: CASSQPRGFGQETQYF; CDR3 DNA: TGTGCCAGCAGCCAGCCCAGGGGGTTTGGCCAAGAGACCCAGTACTTC
clone size: few; D gene: NA; J gene: TRBJ2-5; V gene: TRBV28; CDR3 protein: CASSWAVQETQYF; CDR3 DNA: TGTGCCAGCAGTTGGGCCGTACAAGAGACCCAGTACTTC
clone size: NA; D gene: NA; J gene: TRBJ2-2; V gene: TRBV28; CDR3 protein: CASIQWDSGELFF; CDR3 DNA: TGTGCCAGCATCCAGTGGGACTCCGGGGAGCTGTTTTTT
clone size: NA; D gene: NA; J gene: TRBJ1-5; V gene: TRBV11-3; CDR3 protein: CASSQGNQPQHF; CDR3 DNA: TGTGCCAGCAGCCAGGGGAATCAGCCCCAGCATTTT
clone size: NA; D gene: NA; J gene: TRBJ2-2; V gene: TRBV30; CDR3 protein: CASEGGATGELFF; CDR3 DNA: TGTGCCTCTGAGGGGGGGGCCACCGGGGAGCTGTTTTTT
clone size: NA; D gene: NA; J gene: TRBJ2-7; V gene: TRBV10-1; CDR3 protein: CATRRGYEQYF; CDR3 DNA: TGCGCCACCAGACGAGGGTACGAGCAGTACTTC
clone size: NA; D gene: NA; J gene: TRBJ2-6; V gene: TRBV19; CDR3 protein: CASSTGANVLTF; CDR3 DNA: TGTGCCAGTAGCACTGGGGCCAACGTCCTGACTTTC
clone size: NA; D gene: NA; J gene: TRBJ1-1; V gene: TRBV29-1; CDR3 protein: CSVASGSAEAFF; CDR3 DNA: TGCAGCGTTGCTTCGGGGTCTGCTGAAGCTTTCTTT
clone size: NA; D gene: NA; J gene: TRBJ1-2; V gene: TRBV11-2; CDR3 protein: CASSLTGSSTF; CDR3 DNA: TGTGCCAGCAGCCTCACGGGGAGTTCCACCTTC
clone size: few; D gene: TRBD1; J gene: TRBJ1-1; V gene: TRBV7-2; CDR3 protein: CASSKWDRGLSNTEAFF; CDR3 DNA: TGTGCCAGCAGCAAGTGGGACAGGGGGCTGTCGAACACTGAAGCTTTCTTT
clone size: NA; D gene: TRBD1; J gene: TRBJ2-1; V gene: TRBV29-1; CDR3 protein: CSNGQGNEQFF; CDR3 DNA: TGCAGCAACGGACAGGGCAATGAGCAGTTCTTC
clone size: NA; D gene: TRBD2; J gene: TRBJ2-7; V gene: TRBV28; CDR3 protein: CASSSLISGSRAEQYF; CDR3 DNA: TGTGCCAGCAGTTCATTGATTAGCGGGAGTCGGGCCGAGCAGTACTTC
clone size: NA; D gene: TRBD2; J gene: TRBJ2-7; V gene: TRBV19; CDR3 protein: CASSIVLAGANEQYF; CDR3 DNA: TGTGCCAGTAGTATTGTGCTAGCGGGAGCAAACGAGCAGTACTTC
clone size: NA; D gene: NA; J gene: TRBJ2-1; V gene: TRBV19; CDR3 protein: CASREQETSYNEQFF; CDR3 DNA: TGTGCCAGTAGGGAGCAAGAAACCTCCTACAATGAGCAGTTCTTC
clone size: NA; D gene: NA; J gene: TRBJ2-5; V gene: TRBV29-1; CDR3 protein: CSVERGARLPETQYF; CDR3 DNA: TGCAGCGTTGAAAGGGGTGCGCGCTTGCCAGAGACCCAGTACTTC
clone size: NA; D gene: TRBD1; J gene: TRBJ2-7; V gene: TRBV30; CDR3 protein: CAWSPDRAISYEQYF; CDR3 DNA: TGTGCCTGGAGTCCAGACAGGGCAATTTCCTACGAGCAGTACTTC
clone size: NA; D gene: NA; J gene: TRBJ1-1; V gene: TRBV18; CDR3 protein: CASSPQGRTEAFF; CDR3 DNA: TGTGCCAGCTCACCGCAGGGTAGGACTGAAGCTTTCTTT
clone size: NA; D gene: TRBD2; J gene: TRBJ2-1; V gene: TRBV28; CDR3 protein: CASSLAGGTVGSNNEQFF; CDR3 DNA: TGTGCCAGCAGTTTAGCGGGGGGCACTGTGGGTTCGAACAATGAGCAGTTCTTC
clone size: NA; D gene: TRBD1; J gene: TRBJ1-5; V gene: TRBV7-8; CDR3 protein: CASSWTGGQPQHF; CDR3 DNA: TGTGCCAGCAGCTGGACAGGGGGCCAGCCCCAGCATTTT
clone size: NA; D gene: NA; J gene: TRBJ1-2; V gene: TRBV5-6; CDR3 protein: CASSRRQFPNYGYTF; CDR3 DNA: TGTGCCAGCAGCCGGCGACAGTTCCCTAACTATGGCTACACCTTC
clone size: NA; D gene: NA; J gene: TRBJ2-3; V gene: TRBV18; CDR3 protein: CASSLGRVSTDTQYF; CDR3 DNA: TGTGCCAGCTCACTAGGCAGGGTTAGCACAGATACGCAGTATTTT
clone size: NA; D gene: TRBD1; J gene: TRBJ2-7; V gene: TRBV7-9; CDR3 protein: CASSIGQGPRDEQYF; CDR3 DNA: TGTGCCAGCAGCATCGGACAGGGCCCGAGAGACGAGCAGTACTTC
clone size: few; D gene: TRBD2; J gene: TRBJ2-2; V gene: TRBV12-5; CDR3 protein: CASTPGIREGNTGELFF; CDR3 DNA: TGTGCTAGTACCCCGGGGATTCGGGAGGGTAACACCGGGGAGCTGTTTTTT
clone size: NA; D gene: NA; J gene: TRBJ2-5; V gene: TRBV13; CDR3 protein: CASSLVGGTQETQYF; CDR3 DNA: TGTGCCAGCAGCTTAGTCGGAGGGACCCAAGAGACCCAGTACTTC
clone size: NA; D gene: TRBD1; J gene: TRBJ2-7; V gene: TRBV28; CDR3 protein: CASSLGWGSRRRQGQDEQYF; CDR3 DNA: TGTGCCAGCAGTTTAGGTTGGGGTTCTCGACGACGACAGGGGCAGGATGAGCAGTACTTC
clone size: once; D gene: NA; J gene: TRBJ2-1; V gene: TRBV29-1; CDR3 protein: CSGQLSYNEQFF; CDR3 DNA: TGCAGCGGACAGCTCTCCTACAATGAGCAGTTCTTC
clone size: few; D gene: NA; J gene: TRBJ2-1; V gene: TRBV5-1; CDR3 protein: CASSLNSYNEQFF; CDR3 DNA: TGCGCCAGCAGCTTGAACAGCTACAATGAGCAGTTCTTC
clone size: NA; D gene: NA; J gene: TRBJ2-2; V gene: TRBV27; CDR3 protein: CASSRGMQNTGELFF; CDR3 DNA: TGTGCCAGCAGCCGAGGCATGCAGAACACCGGGGAGCTGTTTTTT
clone size: few; D gene: TRBD2; J gene: TRBJ2-7; V gene: TRBV6-6; CDR3 protein: CASSYGGREGYEQYF; CDR3 DNA: TGTGCCAGCAGTTACGGGGGGCGGGAGGGGTACGAGCAGTACTTC
clone size: NA; D gene: NA; J gene: TRBJ1-3; V gene: TRBV14; CDR3 protein: CASSPSGNTIYF; CDR3 DNA: TGTGCCAGCAGCCCGTCTGGAAACACCATATATTTT
clone size: NA; D gene: TRBD1; J gene: TRBJ2-7; V gene: TRBV30; CDR3 protein: CAWSLDGQAEQYF; CDR3 DNA: TGTGCCTGGAGTCTCGACGGACAGGCCGAGCAGTACTTC
clone size: NA; D gene: TRBD2; J gene: TRBJ2-2; V gene: TRBV15; CDR3 protein: CATSRGGGTGELFF; CDR3 DNA: TGTGCCACCAGCAGGGGCGGGGGGACCGGGGAGCTGTTTTTT